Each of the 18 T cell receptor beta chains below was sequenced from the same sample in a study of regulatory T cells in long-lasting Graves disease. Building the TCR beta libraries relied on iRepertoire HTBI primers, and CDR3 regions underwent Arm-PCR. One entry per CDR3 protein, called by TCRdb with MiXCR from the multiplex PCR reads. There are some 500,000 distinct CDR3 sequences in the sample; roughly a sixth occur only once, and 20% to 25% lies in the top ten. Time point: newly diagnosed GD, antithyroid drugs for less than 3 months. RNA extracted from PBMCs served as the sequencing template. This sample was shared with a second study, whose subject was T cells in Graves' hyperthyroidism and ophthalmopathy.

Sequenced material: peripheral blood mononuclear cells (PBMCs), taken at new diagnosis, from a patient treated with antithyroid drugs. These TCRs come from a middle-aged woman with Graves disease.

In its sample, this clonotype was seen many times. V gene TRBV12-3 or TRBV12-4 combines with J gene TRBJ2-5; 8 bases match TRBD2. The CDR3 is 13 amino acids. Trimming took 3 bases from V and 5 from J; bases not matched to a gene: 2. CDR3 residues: CASSFGLAETQYF. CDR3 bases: TGTGCCAGCAGTTTTGGACTAGCCGAGACCCAGTACTTC.

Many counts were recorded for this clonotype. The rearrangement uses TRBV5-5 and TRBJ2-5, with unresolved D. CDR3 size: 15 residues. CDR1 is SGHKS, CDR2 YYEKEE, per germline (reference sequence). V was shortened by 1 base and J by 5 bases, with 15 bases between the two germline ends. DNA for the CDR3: TGTGCCAGCAGCTTGTCAGGACCCAATCGGGAGACCCAGTACTTC. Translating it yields CASSLSGPNRETQYF.

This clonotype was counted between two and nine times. The CDR3 nucleotides are TGTGCCAGCAGCGTAGCTACGGACTCCTCAGATACGCAGTATTTT. The encoded protein is CASSVATDSSDTQYF. The rearrangement joins TRBV9 to TRBJ2-3, with D possibly being TRBD2 (5 bases). This CDR3 contains 15 residues. V was clipped by 0 bases and J by 4 bases, with 12 bases between them. CDR1 is SGDLS, CDR2 YYNGEE, per germline.

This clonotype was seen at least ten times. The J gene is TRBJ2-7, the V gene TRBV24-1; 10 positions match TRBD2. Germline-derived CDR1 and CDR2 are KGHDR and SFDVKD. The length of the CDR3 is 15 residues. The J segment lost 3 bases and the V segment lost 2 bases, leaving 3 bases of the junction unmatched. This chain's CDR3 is CATSDSTSGDYEQYF. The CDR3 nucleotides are TGTGCCACCAGTGATTCCACTAGCGGGGACTACGAGCAGTACTTC.

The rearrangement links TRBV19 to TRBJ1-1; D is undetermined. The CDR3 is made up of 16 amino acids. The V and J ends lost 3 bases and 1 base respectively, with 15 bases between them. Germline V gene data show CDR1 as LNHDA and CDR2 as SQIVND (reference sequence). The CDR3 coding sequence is TGTGCCAGTAGTATCCCCGGGCCGGGCAGGAACACTGAAGCTTTCTTT. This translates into CASSIPGPGRNTEAFF.

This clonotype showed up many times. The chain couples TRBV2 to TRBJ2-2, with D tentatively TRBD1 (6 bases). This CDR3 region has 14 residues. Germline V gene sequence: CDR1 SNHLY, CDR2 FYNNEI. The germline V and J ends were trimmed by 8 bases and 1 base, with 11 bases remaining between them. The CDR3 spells CASRDTQNTGELFF. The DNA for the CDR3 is TGTGCCAGCCGGGACACCCAGAACACCGGGGAGCTGTTTTTT.

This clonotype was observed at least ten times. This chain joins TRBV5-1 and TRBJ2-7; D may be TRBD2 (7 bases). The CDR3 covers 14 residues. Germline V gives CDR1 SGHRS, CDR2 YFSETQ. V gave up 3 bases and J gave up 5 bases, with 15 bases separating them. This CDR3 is CASSSAGAGNEQYF. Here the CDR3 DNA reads TGCGCCAGCAGCTCCGCGGGGGCTGGTAACGAGCAGTACTTC.

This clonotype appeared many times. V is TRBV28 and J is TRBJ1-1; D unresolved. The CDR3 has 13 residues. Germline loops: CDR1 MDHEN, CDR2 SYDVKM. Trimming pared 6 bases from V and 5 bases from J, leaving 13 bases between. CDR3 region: CASSATVQTEAFF. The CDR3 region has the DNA TGTGCCAGCAGCGCGACTGTGCAAACTGAAGCTTTCTTT.

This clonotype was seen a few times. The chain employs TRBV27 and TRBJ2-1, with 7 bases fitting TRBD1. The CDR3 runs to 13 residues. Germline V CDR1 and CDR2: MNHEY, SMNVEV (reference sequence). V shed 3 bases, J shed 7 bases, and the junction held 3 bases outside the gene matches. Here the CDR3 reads CASSFDRANEQFF. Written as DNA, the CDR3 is TGTGCCAGCAGTTTTGACAGGGCGAATGAGCAGTTCTTC.

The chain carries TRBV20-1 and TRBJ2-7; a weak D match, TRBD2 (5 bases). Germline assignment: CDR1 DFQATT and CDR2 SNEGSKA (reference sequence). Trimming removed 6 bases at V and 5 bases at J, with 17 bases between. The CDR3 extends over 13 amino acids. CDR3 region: CSAGKQRSNEQYF. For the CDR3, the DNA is TGCAGTGCCGGGAAGCAGAGGTCCAACGAGCAGTACTTC.

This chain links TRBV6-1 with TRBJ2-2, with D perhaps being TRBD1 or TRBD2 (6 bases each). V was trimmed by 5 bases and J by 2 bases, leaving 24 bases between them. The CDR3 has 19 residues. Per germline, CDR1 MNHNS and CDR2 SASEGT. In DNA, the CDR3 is TGTGCCAGCAGTACCCCCGGGGGCTCCCTCCCATTTAACACCGGGGAGCTGTTTTTT. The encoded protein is CASSTPGGSLPFNTGELFF.

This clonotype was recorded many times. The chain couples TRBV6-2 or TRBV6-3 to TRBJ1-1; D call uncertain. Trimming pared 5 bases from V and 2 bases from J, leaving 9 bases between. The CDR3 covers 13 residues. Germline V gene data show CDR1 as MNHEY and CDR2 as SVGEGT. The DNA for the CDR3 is TGTGCCAGCAGTCATAGACCAAACACTGAAGCTTTCTTT. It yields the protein CASSHRPNTEAFF.

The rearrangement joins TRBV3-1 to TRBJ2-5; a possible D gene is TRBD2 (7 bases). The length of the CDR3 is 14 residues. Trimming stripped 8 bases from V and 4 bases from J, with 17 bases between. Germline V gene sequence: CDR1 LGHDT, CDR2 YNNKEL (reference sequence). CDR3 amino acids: CASGRRGGTETQYF. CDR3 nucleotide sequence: TGTGCCAGCGGCCGAAGGGGGGGCACAGAGACCCAGTACTTC.

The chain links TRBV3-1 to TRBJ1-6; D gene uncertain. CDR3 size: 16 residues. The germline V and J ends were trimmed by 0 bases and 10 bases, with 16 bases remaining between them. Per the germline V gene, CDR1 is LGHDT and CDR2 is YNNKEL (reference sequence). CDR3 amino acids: CASSQDRSAYQSPLHF. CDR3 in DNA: TGTGCCAGCAGCCAAGATCGTTCGGCTTATCAGTCACCCCTCCACTTT.

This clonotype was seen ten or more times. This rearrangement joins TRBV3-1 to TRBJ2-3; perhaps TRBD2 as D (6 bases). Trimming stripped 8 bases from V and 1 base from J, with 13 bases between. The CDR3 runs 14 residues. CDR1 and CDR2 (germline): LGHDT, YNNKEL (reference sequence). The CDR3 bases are TGTGCCAGCTCTCAACGGAGGGGCACAGATACGCAGTATTTT. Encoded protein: CASSQRRGTDTQYF.

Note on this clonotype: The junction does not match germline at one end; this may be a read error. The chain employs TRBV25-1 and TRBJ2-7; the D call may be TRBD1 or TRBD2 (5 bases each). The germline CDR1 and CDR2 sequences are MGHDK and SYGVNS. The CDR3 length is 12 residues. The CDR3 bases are TGTGCCAGCAGTGAATTGGGGACGGACCCTTCCTTC. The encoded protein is CASSELGTDPSF.

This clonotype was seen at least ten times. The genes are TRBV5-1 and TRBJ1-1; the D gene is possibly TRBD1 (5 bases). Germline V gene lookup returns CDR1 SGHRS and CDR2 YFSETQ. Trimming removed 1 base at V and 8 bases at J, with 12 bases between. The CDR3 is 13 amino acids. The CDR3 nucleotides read TGCGCCAGCAGCTTGTCGTTGGAGGGGGAAGCTTTCTTT. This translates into CASSLSLEGEAFF.

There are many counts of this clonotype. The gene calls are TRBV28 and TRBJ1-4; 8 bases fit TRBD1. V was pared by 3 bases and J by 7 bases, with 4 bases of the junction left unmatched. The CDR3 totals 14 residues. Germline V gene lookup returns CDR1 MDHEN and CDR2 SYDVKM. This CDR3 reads CASSLDREIEKLFF. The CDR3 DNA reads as TGTGCCAGCAGTTTGGACAGGGAGATTGAAAAACTGTTTTTT.